This passage covers 20 T cell receptor beta chains from one sample sequenced in a study of Ad26.COV2.S vaccination and SARS-CoV-2 variants (dated by TCRdb to the early 2020s). Sample treatment or condition, as interpreted from the label and publication: some 20 received Ad26.COV2.S at low or high dose, single or two shots; a few received placebo; per-sample allocation not given. For vaccine and placebo recipients, repertoires were sequenced using samples collected on day 63 after the first injection. Library generation was performed with the immunoSEQ multiplex PCR assay. Sourced from immuneACCESS, this table was stored by TCRdb with only in-frame sequences that have V and J called. A share of the clones is absent; for the studies checked, an unresolved V gene accounts for under half, and the remainder has no known explanation. For this sample the table gives 410,000 or so clones, of which 90% were detected only once. The leading ten clones occupy more than 10% of the sample.

This sample comprised peripheral blood, obtained in a trial of Ad26.COV2.S vaccine versus placebo. The receptor set was obtained from a person aged 18-60 years who received the Ad26.COV2.S COVID-19 vaccine or a placebo.

The genes are TRBV18 and TRBJ1-3; no reliable D call. Per the germline V gene, CDR1 is KGHSH and CDR2 is LQKENI. The CDR3 has 13 amino acids. V lost 6 bases, J lost 3 bases, and 9 bases lay in between. In DNA, the CDR3 is TGTGCCAGCTCTCTCGACTATGGAAACACCATATATTTT. It codes for CASSLDYGNTIYF. The complete variable domain, with remaining parts taken from reference TRBV18 and TRBJ1-3, reads NAGVMQNPRHLVRRRGQEARLRCSPMKGHSHVYWYRQLPEEGLKFMVYLQKENIIDESGMPKERFSAEFPKEGPSILRIQQVVRGDSAAYFCASSLDYGNTIYFGEGSWLTVV.

Notes on this clone: A read error may produce the germline difference seen at one junction end. The chain combines TRBV10-3 with TRBJ2-1, with D perhaps given as TRBD1 or TRBD2 (5 bases each). Germline V gene lookup returns CDR1 ENHRY and CDR2 SYGVKD. The CDR3 runs to 15 residues. CDR3 protein: CAINERNPPGAEQFF. CDR3 DNA sequence: TGTGCCATCAATGAGAGGAACCCCCCCGGGGCTGAGCAGTTCTTC.

In this sample, this clone turned up once. The gene calls are TRBV30 and TRBJ2-1, with 14 bases lining up with TRBD2. V gave up 3 bases and J gave up 12 bases; unmatched junction bases: 10. This CDR3 has 15 residues. Germline-derived CDR1 and CDR2 are GTSNPN and SVGIG (reference sequence). This CDR3 reads CAWRGGLAGGSRQFF. The DNA for the CDR3 is TGTGCCTGGAGGGGCGGACTAGCGGGAGGAAGCCGGCAGTTCTTC.

This sequence joins TRBV5-1 and TRBJ2-7; 7 positions agree with TRBD2. This CDR3 is built from 14 residues. In germline, CDR1 is SGHRS, CDR2 YFSETQ. Germline trimming cut 0 bases from V and 1 base from J; bases unmatched to any gene: 1. CDR3 DNA sequence: TGCGCCAGCAGCTTGGGCGGGGGTTCCTACGAGCAGTACTTC. Protein product: CASSLGGGSYEQYF.

The rearrangement links TRBV27 to TRBJ1-2, with D tentatively TRBD1 (5 bases). CDR1 and CDR2 from the germline V gene are MNHEY and SMNVEV (reference sequence). With 2 bases removed from V and 4 bases from J, the gap between germline ends came to 11 bases. This CDR3 has 14 amino acids. CDR3 nucleotide sequence: TGTGCCAGCAGTTTAAGGGGTACCCTCTATGGCTACACCTTC. As protein: CASSLRGTLYGYTF.

In regard to this clone: Within the sample, other DNA sequences also encode this same CDR3. V gene TRBV10-3 combines with J gene TRBJ2-7; TRBD2 aligns across 11 bases. The V gene's germline CDR1 is ENHRY and CDR2 SYGVKD. V lost 6 bases, J lost 1 base, and 2 bases stayed unmatched. This CDR3 is 14 amino acids long. CDR3 sequence: CAISGTSGSYEQYF. Written as DNA, the CDR3 is TGTGCCATCAGCGGGACTAGCGGTTCCTACGAGCAGTACTTC.

The chain is built from TRBV11-1 and TRBJ2-1; maybe TRBD2 (6 bases). The CDR3 sequence is 14 residues long. Germline-derived CDR1 and CDR2 are SGHAT and FQDESV (reference sequence). V lost 4 bases and J lost 9, with 16 bases in between. The CDR3 protein is CASSSPSVGGEQFF. CDR3 DNA: TGTGCCAGCAGCTCCCCTAGCGTCGGGGGTGAGCAGTTCTTC.

V and J are TRBV13 and TRBJ1-6; 10 bases align to TRBD1. The V gene end was trimmed by 6 bases and the J gene end by 7 bases; junction bases not matched to a gene: 6. The CDR3 is made up of 15 amino acids. The germline gives CDR1 PRHDT, CDR2 FYEKMQ (reference sequence). DNA for the CDR3: TGTGCCAGCAGGCGCCGGGACAGGGGAAATTCACCCCTCCACTTT. Protein product: CASRRRDRGNSPLHF.

In this sample, this clone turned up once. The rearrangement uses TRBV24-1 and TRBJ2-2; 7 bases match TRBD1. V lost 4 bases to trimming and J lost 6 bases; unmatched junction nucleotides: 10. The length of the CDR3 is 16 residues. Germline assignment: CDR1 KGHDR and CDR2 SFDVKD. DNA for the CDR3: TGTGCCACCAGTGACCTAACAGGGGCGAGGGCCGGGGAGCTGTTTTTT. Translating it yields CATSDLTGARAGELFF.

The chain carries TRBV30 and TRBJ1-1; a possible D gene is TRBD1 (5 bases). This CDR3 spans 13 amino acids. Germline V gene data show CDR1 as GTSNPN and CDR2 as SVGIG (reference sequence). V dropped 5 bases and J dropped 11 bases, with 21 bases sitting between them. The chain's CDR3 is CAWERAGGVGAFF. CDR3 in DNA: TGTGCCTGGGAACGAGCGGGAGGGGTTGGTGCTTTCTTT.

CDR3 bases: TGTGCCAGCAGCTCTCCGGGAGGATCCTACGAGCAGTACTTC. Protein sequence: CASSSPGGSYEQYF. This chain uses TRBV7-9 with TRBJ2-7; TRBD2 agrees at 7 bases. The ends lost 4 bases at V and 1 base at J; junction bases unmatched: 4. The CDR3 is made up of 14 amino acids. Germline V gene sequence: CDR1 SEHNR, CDR2 FQNEAQ (reference sequence). The full variable domain, rest sourced from reference TRBV7-9 and TRBJ2-7, is DTGVSQNPRHKITKRGQNVTFRCDPISEHNRLYWYRQTLGQGPEFLTYFQNEAQLEKSRLLSDRFSAERPKGSFSTLEIQRTEQGDSAMYLCASSSPGGSYEQYFGPGTRLTVT.

The chain joins TRBV28 to TRBJ2-7, with D perhaps TRBD1 (6 bases). This CDR3 is built from 15 residues. CDR1 MDHEN and CDR2 SYDVKM come from the germline V gene. Deletions cut 4 bases from V and 4 bases from J, with 17 bases between. Written as DNA, the CDR3 is TGTGCCAGCAGTTCCCCGGGACATCCCTCTTACGAGCAGTACTTC. Protein sequence: CASSSPGHPSYEQYF. Using reference TRBV28 and TRBJ2-7 for the parts outside the CDR3, the full variable domain is DVKVTQSSRYLVKRTGEKVFLECVQDMDHENMFWYRQDPGLGLRLIYFSYDVKMKEKGDIPEGYSVSREKKERFSLILESASTNQTSMYLCASSSPGHPSYEQYFGPGTRLTVT.

The rearrangement uses TRBV28 and TRBJ1-5, with 9 bases identical to TRBD1. V was clipped by 6 bases and J by 4 bases; unmatched bases: 10. The CDR3 covers 16 residues. Germline values: CDR1 MDHEN, CDR2 SYDVKM. The CDR3 reads CASRSPTGGRNQPQHF. CDR3 nucleotides: TGTGCCAGCAGATCCCCGACAGGGGGGAGGAATCAGCCCCAGCATTTT. The full variable domain, completed using reference TRBV28 and TRBJ1-5, is DVKVTQSSRYLVKRTGEKVFLECVQDMDHENMFWYRQDPGLGLRLIYFSYDVKMKEKGDIPEGYSVSREKKERFSLILESASTNQTSMYLCASRSPTGGRNQPQHFGDGTRLSIL.

The rearrangement links TRBV4-1 to TRBJ2-1; a possible D gene is TRBD2 (6 bases). Germline values: CDR1 MGHRA, CDR2 YSYEKL. The ends were cut back, 2 bases at V and 8 bases at J, with 16 bases in the middle. The CDR3 is 15 amino acids. CDR3 amino acids: CASSQNTGGPHEQFF. The CDR3 DNA sequence: TGCGCCAGCAGCCAAAACACTGGAGGGCCCCATGAGCAGTTCTTC.

V usage is TRBV2 and J usage is TRBJ2-5; D uncertain. V was cut by 1 base and J by 1 base, with 4 bases left in between. Germline assignment: CDR1 SNHLY and CDR2 FYNNEI. The CDR3 spans 13 residues. CDR3: CASSEGGQETQYF. CDR3 sequence (DNA): TGTGCCAGCAGTGAAGGGGGCCAAGAGACCCAGTACTTC.

This sequence joins TRBV7-2 and TRBJ2-3; weak D call: TRBD2 (6 bases). Germline V gene data show CDR1 as SGHTA and CDR2 as FQGNSA. The CDR3 is 15 amino acids. The ends were cut back, 5 bases at V and 6 bases at J, with 18 bases in the middle. CDR3 residues: CASSTGLPQQDTQYF. The CDR3 DNA follows: TGTGCCAGCAGCACGGGACTCCCGCAACAGGATACGCAGTATTTT.

The V gene is TRBV15, the J gene TRBJ2-7, with TRBD2 matching over 10 bases. From germline, CDR1 is LNHNV and CDR2 YYDKDF (reference sequence). This CDR3 contains 17 residues. The J segment lost 3 bases and the V segment lost 0 bases, leaving 8 bases of the junction unmatched. This CDR3 reads CATSRDNMASGSYEQYF. Here the CDR3 DNA reads TGTGCCACCAGCAGAGACAACATGGCTAGCGGGAGCTACGAGCAGTACTTC.

This clone has a single count. The chain employs TRBV30 and TRBJ1-2; 9 bases are shared with TRBD1. The junction had 20 bases not matched to a gene; V was cut back by 7 bases and J by 8 bases. The CDR3 has 16 amino acids. CDR1 GTSNPN and CDR2 SVGIG come from the germline V gene (reference sequence). For the CDR3, the DNA is TGTGCCTCCCAACCTCCAGGGACAGGGAGGTATCGCGGCTACACCTTC. It specifies CASQPPGTGRYRGYTF.

The CDR3 here is CASSFVGNDGELFF. CDR3 coding DNA: TGTGCCAGCAGCTTCGTAGGCAATGACGGGGAGCTGTTTTTT. The chain couples TRBV7-9 to TRBJ2-2; D not resolved. Germline values: CDR1 SEHNR, CDR2 FQNEAQ (reference sequence). The length of the CDR3 is 14 residues. V was shortened by 3 bases and J by 7 bases, with 12 bases between the two germline ends.

The chain is built from TRBV9 and TRBJ1-1; D gene ambiguous. The germline V and J ends were trimmed by 4 bases and 6 bases, with 16 bases remaining between them. In germline, CDR1 is SGDLS, CDR2 YYNGEE. CDR3 length: 14 amino acids. CDR3 bases: TGTGCCAGCAGCCCCATGATGAGGGCACCTGAAGCTTTCTTT. Protein: CASSPMMRAPEAFF.